Listed below are T cell receptor beta chains from one sample, sequenced in a study of long-term antiretroviral therapy in people with HIV. Measured with immunoSEQ multiplex PCR; TCRdb has only the in-frame clones, and not every one. The data contain roughly 30,000 clones, approximately 90% of them singletons. The material was unsorted PBMCs, obtained 3.1 years after starting antiretroviral therapy. The receptors shown here come from a man younger than 35 with HIV. The CDR3 runs from the conserved cysteine through the conserved F or W. A D gene is named only where the DNA matches it firmly. Only some rows state a clone size, as once, few, many or a class for expanded clones.

V	size	J	D	DNA	CDR3
TRBV11-1	NA	TRBJ2-7	NA	TGTGCCAGCAGCCTGGAGGTAGGGGCGCGTGAGCAGTACTTC	CASSLEVGAREQYF
TRBV18	NA	TRBJ1-3	NA	TGTGCCAGCTCACCAAGTGCCCTCCGCTCTGGAAACACCATATATTTT	CASSPSALRSGNTIYF
TRBV19	NA	TRBJ2-3	NA	TGTGCCAGCCGCTCCTCAATCACAGATACGCAGTATTTT	CASRSSITDTQYF
TRBV7-2	NA	TRBJ1-2	NA	TGTGCCAGCAGCGAAAGCGGAAGGGGAACGGGGGGCTACACCTTC	CASSESGRGTGGYTF
TRBV9	once	TRBJ2-1	TRBD2	TGTGCCAGCAGCGTTTCCGGGACTAGCAGCTACAATGAGCAGTTCTTC	CASSVSGTSSYNEQFF
TRBV14	NA	TRBJ2-7	NA	TGTGCCAGCAGCCAAGGGGTCGAGCAGTACTTC	CASSQGVEQYF
TRBV6-4	NA	TRBJ1-1	NA	TGTGCCAGCAGTGACCCCAACCAAGGGACAGCTTTCTTT	CASSDPNQGTAFF
TRBV14	NA	TRBJ2-5	NA	TGTGCCAGCTGTGCCGGAGTGTACCAAGAGACCCAGTACTTC	CASCAGVYQETQYF
TRBV19	NA	TRBJ2-3	NA	TGTGCCTCCGCAGCAACTCCCGCCGACACAGATACGCAGTATTTT	CASAATPADTDTQYF
TRBV6-5	NA	TRBJ2-5	TRBD2	TGTGCCAGCAGGTCATGGGCGGGAGAAACCCAGTACTTC	CASRSWAGETQYF
TRBV6-5	NA	TRBJ1-3	NA	TGTGCCAGCAGTAGGTCGGGGGATCTTAGCACCATATATTTT	CASSRSGDLSTIYF
TRBV9	NA	TRBJ2-3	TRBD2	TGTGCCAGCAGCGTAGAAAGGGCGGGGGGGCCGGATGATACGCAGTATTTT	CASSVERAGGPDDTQYF
TRBV5-6	NA	TRBJ1-5	TRBD1	TGTGCCAGCAGAAGGGGGCGAGGGGGGGGCAATCAGCCCCAGCATTTT	CASRRGRGGGNQPQHF
TRBV6-6	NA	TRBJ2-4	NA	TGTGCCAGCAGATCTACGAGAATGGCGAACATTCAGTACTTC	CASRSTRMANIQYF
TRBV13	NA	TRBJ1-4	TRBD1	TGTGCCAGCAGCTCCCGGACAGGTGTTGAAAAACTGTTTTTT	CASSSRTGVEKLFF
TRBV6-5	NA	TRBJ1-3	NA	TGTGCCAGCAGTAACGGAGGGGGGGAAGGAAACACCATATATTTT	CASSNGGGEGNTIYF
TRBV5-1	NA	TRBJ2-3	NA	TGCGCCAGCAGCTTAGGTTTAGGGACTTCAGATACGCAGTATTTT	CASSLGLGTSDTQYF
TRBV9	NA	TRBJ1-5	NA	TGTGCCAGCAGCGATGGGACCCACAATCAGCCCCAGCATTTT	CASSDGTHNQPQHF
TRBV7-9	NA	TRBJ2-3	NA	TGTGCCAGCAGGCATGGGGGGACCACAGATACGCAGTATTTT	CASRHGGTTDTQYF
TRBV4-3	NA	TRBJ2-1	TRBD2	TGCGCCAGCAGCCAACACGGGGGGTCTAGCTCCTACAATGAGCAGTTCTTC	CASSQHGGSSSYNEQFF
TRBV7-9	NA	TRBJ2-7	TRBD2	TGTGCCAGCAGCTTAGCGGGGGAGGGACTAGAGTACGAGCAGTACTTC	CASSLAGEGLEYEQYF
TRBV19	NA	TRBJ2-3	NA	TGTGCCACCGGGAGGGGGCTCAACACAGATACGCAGTATTTT	CATGRGLNTDTQYF
TRBV6-6	NA	TRBJ1-2	NA	TGTGCCATCGGCCTCCGGACAGTCGGGGTGTATGGCTACACCTTC	CAIGLRTVGVYGYTF
TRBV5-6	NA	TRBJ2-1	NA	TGTGCCAGCAGCTTGGAGGCCTCTTTCTATGAGCAGTTCTTC	CASSLEASFYEQFF
TRBV6-5	NA	TRBJ1-3	TRBD1	TGTGCCAGCAGTTGGGGACAGGAGACTGGAAACACCATATATTTT	CASSWGQETGNTIYF
TRBV11-2	NA	TRBJ2-1	NA	TGTGCCAGCACCCCAACGTCCAGCGAATACAATGAGCAGTTCTTC	CASTPTSSEYNEQFF
TRBV30	NA	TRBJ2-2	NA	TGTGCCTGGAGCTTGGAAACCGGGGAGCTGTTTTTT	CAWSLETGELFF
TRBV2	NA	TRBJ1-2	NA	TGTGCCAGCAGAGTCCCCTATGGCTACACCTTC	CASRVPYGYTF
TRBV7-2	NA	TRBJ1-2	NA	TGTGCCAGCAGCTCGGAACCGGGCCTATATCCTAACTATGGCTACACCTTC	CASSSEPGLYPNYGYTF
TRBV30	NA	TRBJ2-3	TRBD2	TGTGCCTGGAGTAGGACTAGAGCAGATACGCAGTATTTT	CAWSRTRADTQYF
TRBV7-9	NA	TRBJ1-5	NA	TGTGCCAGCAGCTTCGGGACACTCAGTAATCAGCCCCAGCATTTT	CASSFGTLSNQPQHF
TRBV2	NA	TRBJ1-2	TRBD1	TGTGCCAGTAGCCGAGGGACAGGGGACGGCTACACCTTC	CASSRGTGDGYTF
TRBV5-6	NA	TRBJ1-3	NA	TGTGCCAGCAGCTTTGCTCGAGTGAGTCGGGATAAGGGAAACACCATATATTTT	CASSFARVSRDKGNTIYF
TRBV7-6	NA	TRBJ2-2	NA	TGTGCCAGCAGCCCCCGGACCGGGGAGCTGTTTTTT	CASSPRTGELFF
TRBV7-9	NA	TRBJ2-2	NA	TGTGCCAGCAGCTCCGGGCCCCTTGGGGAGCTGTTTTTT	CASSSGPLGELFF
TRBV15	NA	TRBJ1-3	NA	TGTGCCACCAGCAGAGAGGGAATCCAGATCAGCTCTGGAAACACCATATATTTT	CATSREGIQISSGNTIYF
TRBV9	NA	TRBJ2-1	NA	TGTGCCAGCAGCGTATTCTTCGGGGGCATCAACAATGAGCAGTTCTTC	CASSVFFGGINNEQFF
TRBV6-5	NA	TRBJ1-2	NA	TGTGCCAGCAGTTACGCCCCCCGGTCTGGGGACTATGGCTACACCTTC	CASSYAPRSGDYGYTF
TRBV4-3	NA	TRBJ2-5	NA	TGCGCCAGCAGCCCCCCTCGGGGAAGCCGAGAGACCCAGTACTTC	CASSPPRGSRETQYF
TRBV9	NA	TRBJ1-5	NA	TGTGCCAGCAGCCTAGGGGGGGGGCGTGCTCAGCCCCAGCATTTT	CASSLGGGRAQPQHF
TRBV19	few	TRBJ2-7	TRBD1	TGTGCCAGTAGTACCAGGACAGGGCACTACGAGCAGTACTTC	CASSTRTGHYEQYF
TRBV5-6	NA	TRBJ2-1	NA	TGTGCCAGCAGTCTCCGGAATGAGCAGTTCTTC	CASSLRNEQFF
TRBV4-3	NA	TRBJ1-2	NA	TGCGCCAGCAAAACCGAGGAGGGCGGGACGGGTGGCTACACCTTC	CASKTEEGGTGGYTF
TRBV4-3	NA	TRBJ1-1	NA	TGCGCCAGCAGCCAAGTAAGAGAAACTGAAGCTTTCTTT	CASSQVRETEAFF
TRBV27	NA	TRBJ2-1	TRBD2	TGTGCCAGCAGTCAGAGAGGACTAGCGGGAGTTAATGAGCAGTTCTTC	CASSQRGLAGVNEQFF
TRBV7-2	NA	TRBJ2-1	NA	TGTGCCAGCAGCCCCAGGGGGGAAAATGAGCAGTTCTTC	CASSPRGENEQFF